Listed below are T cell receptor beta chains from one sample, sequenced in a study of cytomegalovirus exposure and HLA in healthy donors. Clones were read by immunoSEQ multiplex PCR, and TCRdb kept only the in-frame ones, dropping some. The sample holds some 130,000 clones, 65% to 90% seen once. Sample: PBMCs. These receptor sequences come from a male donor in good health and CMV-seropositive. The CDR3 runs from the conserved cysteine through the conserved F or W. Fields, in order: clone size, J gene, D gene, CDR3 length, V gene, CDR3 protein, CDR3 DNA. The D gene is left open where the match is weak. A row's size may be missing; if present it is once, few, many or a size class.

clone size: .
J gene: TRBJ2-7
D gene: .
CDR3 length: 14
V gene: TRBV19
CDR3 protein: CASSRSGEVYEQYF
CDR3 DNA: TGTGCCAGTAGTCGCTCGGGTGAAGTCTACGAGCAGTACTTC

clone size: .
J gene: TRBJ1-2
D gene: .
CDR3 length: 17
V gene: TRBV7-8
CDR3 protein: CASSDSGHRIFNYGYTF
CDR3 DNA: TGTGCCAGCAGCGATTCGGGACACCGCATATTTAACTATGGCTACACCTTC

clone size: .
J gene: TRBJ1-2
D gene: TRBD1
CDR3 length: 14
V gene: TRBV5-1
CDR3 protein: CASSSLQGGYGYTF
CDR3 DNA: TGCGCCAGCAGCTCCTTACAGGGGGGCTATGGCTACACCTTC

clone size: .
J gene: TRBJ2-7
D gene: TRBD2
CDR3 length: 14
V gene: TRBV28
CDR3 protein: CASTLWGGTYEQYF
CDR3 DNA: TGTGCCAGCACCTTATGGGGGGGGACCTACGAGCAGTACTTC

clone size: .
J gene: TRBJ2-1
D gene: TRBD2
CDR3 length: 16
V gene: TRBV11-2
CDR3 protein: CASRRLAGGNGLGQFF
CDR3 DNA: TGTGCCAGCAGGCGACTAGCGGGAGGGAATGGACTAGGGCAGTTCTTC

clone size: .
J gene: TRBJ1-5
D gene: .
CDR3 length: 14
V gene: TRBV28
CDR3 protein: CASSKDRRNQPQHF
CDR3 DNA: TGTGCCAGCAGTAAAGACAGGCGCAATCAGCCCCAGCATTTT

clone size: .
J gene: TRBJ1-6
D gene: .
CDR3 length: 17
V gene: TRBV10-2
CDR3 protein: CASSELGGLIYNSPLHF
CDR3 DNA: TGCGCCAGCAGTGAATTGGGGGGGCTGATCTATAATTCACCCCTCCACTTT

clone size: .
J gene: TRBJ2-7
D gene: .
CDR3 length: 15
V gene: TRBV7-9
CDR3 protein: CASSPPRSEPYEQYF
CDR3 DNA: TGTGCCAGCAGCCCACCCCGTAGCGAGCCGTACGAGCAGTACTTC

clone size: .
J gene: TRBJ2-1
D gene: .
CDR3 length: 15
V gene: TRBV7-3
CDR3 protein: CASSPAMGRVGEQFF
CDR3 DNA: TGTGCCAGCAGCCCCGCCATGGGCAGGGTTGGAGAGCAGTTCTTC

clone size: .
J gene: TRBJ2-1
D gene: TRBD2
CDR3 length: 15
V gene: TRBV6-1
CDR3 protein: CASSSRSGTDNEQFF
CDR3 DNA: TGTGCCAGCAGTTCCCGTAGCGGGACTGATAATGAGCAGTTCTTC

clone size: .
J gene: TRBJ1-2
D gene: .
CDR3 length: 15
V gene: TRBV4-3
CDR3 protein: CASSQGGQGSYGYTF
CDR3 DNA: TGCGCCAGCAGCCAGGGCGGTCAGGGTTCCTATGGCTACACCTTC

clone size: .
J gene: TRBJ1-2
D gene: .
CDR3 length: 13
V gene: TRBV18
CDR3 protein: CASSPTVPYGYTF
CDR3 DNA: TGTGCCAGCTCACCAACAGTACCCTATGGCTACACCTTC

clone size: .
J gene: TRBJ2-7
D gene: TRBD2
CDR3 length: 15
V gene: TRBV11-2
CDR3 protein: CASSLLAGGSYEQYF
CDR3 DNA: TGTGCCAGCAGCCTACTAGCGGGAGGTTCCTACGAGCAGTACTTC

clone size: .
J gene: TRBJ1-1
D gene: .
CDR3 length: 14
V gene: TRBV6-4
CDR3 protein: CASSPTGWKGEAFF
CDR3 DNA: TGTGCCAGCAGCCCTACAGGGTGGAAGGGTGAAGCTTTCTTT

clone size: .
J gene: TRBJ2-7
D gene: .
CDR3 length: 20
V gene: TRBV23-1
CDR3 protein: CASSQSTLTPPTATHYEQYF
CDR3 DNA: TGCGCCAGCAGTCAATCCACCCTGACCCCTCCGACTGCCACTCACTACGAGCAGTACTTC

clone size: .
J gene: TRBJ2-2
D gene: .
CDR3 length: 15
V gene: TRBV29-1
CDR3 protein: CSVGATGLLTGELFF
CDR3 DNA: TGCAGCGTTGGGGCAACAGGGCTATTGACCGGGGAGCTGTTTTTT

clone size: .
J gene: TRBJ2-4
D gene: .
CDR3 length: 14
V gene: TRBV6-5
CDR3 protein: CASSLPSPGNIQYF
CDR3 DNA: TGTGCCAGCAGTTTACCTTCTCCGGGGAACATTCAGTACTTC

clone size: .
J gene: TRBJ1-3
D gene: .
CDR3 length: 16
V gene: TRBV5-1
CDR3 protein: CASSLAGPQLGNTIYF
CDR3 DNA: TGCGCCAGCAGCTTAGCGGGACCTCAACTGGGAAACACCATATATTTT

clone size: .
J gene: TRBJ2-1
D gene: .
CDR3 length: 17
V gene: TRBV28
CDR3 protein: CASTTGFMFEVYNEQFF
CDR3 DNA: TGTGCCAGCACTACAGGGTTTATGTTCGAAGTCTACAATGAGCAGTTCTTC

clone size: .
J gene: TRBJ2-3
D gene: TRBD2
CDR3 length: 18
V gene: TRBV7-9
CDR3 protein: CASSLGASGRPSTDTQYF
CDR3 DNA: TGTGCCAGCAGCTTAGGGGCTAGCGGGCGTCCTAGCACAGATACGCAGTATTTT

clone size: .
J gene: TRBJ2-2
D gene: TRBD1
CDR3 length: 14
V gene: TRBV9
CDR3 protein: CASSVDTGAGELFF
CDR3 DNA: TGTGCCAGCAGCGTAGATACAGGGGCCGGGGAGCTGTTTTTT

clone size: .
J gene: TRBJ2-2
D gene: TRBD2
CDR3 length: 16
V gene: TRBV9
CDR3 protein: CASSQAGTSAAGELFF
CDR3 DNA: TGTGCCAGCAGTCAAGCCGGGACTAGCGCAGCCGGGGAGCTGTTTTTT

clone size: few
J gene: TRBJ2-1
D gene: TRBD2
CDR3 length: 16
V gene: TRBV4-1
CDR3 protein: CASSQEGLAGRDEQFF
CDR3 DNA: TGCGCCAGCAGCCAAGAAGGGCTAGCGGGACGGGATGAGCAGTTCTTC

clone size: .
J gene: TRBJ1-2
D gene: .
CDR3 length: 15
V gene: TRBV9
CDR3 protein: CASSGHTTPNYGYTF
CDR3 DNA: TGTGCCAGCAGCGGACACACGACACCTAACTATGGCTACACCTTC